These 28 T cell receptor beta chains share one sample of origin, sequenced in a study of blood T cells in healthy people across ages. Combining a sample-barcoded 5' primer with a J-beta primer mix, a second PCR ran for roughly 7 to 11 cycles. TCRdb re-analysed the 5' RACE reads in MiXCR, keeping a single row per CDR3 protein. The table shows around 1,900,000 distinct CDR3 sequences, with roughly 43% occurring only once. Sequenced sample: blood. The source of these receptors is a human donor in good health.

The CDR3 DNA reads as TGTGCCATCACCTCCCTGGGCGGAGGGGCAGATACGCAGTATTTT. Its translation: CAITSLGGGADTQYF. V and J are TRBV10-3 and TRBJ2-3; D may be TRBD2 (6 bases). From germline, CDR1 is ENHRY and CDR2 SYGVKD. V was pared by 7 bases and J by 4 bases, with 18 bases between. The CDR3 runs to 15 residues.

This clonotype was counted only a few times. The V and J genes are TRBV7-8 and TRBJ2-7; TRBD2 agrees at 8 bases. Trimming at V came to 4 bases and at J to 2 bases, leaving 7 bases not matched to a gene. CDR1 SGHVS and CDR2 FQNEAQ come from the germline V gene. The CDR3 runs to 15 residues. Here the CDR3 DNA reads TGTGCCAGCAGCTCCAGCGGGGGTCACACCTACGAGCAGTACTTC. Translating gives CASSSSGGHTYEQYF.

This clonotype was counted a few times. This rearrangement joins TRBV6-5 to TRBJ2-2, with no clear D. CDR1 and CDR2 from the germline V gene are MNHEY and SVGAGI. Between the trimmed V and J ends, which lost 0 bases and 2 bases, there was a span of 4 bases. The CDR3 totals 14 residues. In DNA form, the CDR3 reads TGTGCCAGCAGTTACTCTTATAACACCGGGGAGCTGTTTTTT. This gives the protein CASSYSYNTGELFF.

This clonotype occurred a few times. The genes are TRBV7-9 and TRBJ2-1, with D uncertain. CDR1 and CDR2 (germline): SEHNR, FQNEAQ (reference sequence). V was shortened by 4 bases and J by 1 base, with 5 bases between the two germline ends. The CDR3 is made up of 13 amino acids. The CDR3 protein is CASSWESYNEQFF. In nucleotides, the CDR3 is TGTGCCAGCAGCTGGGAATCCTACAATGAGCAGTTCTTC. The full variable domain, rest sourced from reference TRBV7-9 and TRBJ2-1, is DTGVSQNPRHKITKRGQNVTFRCDPISEHNRLYWYRQTLGQGPEFLTYFQNEAQLEKSRLLSDRFSAERPKGSFSTLEIQRTEQGDSAMYLCASSWESYNEQFFGPGTRLTVL.

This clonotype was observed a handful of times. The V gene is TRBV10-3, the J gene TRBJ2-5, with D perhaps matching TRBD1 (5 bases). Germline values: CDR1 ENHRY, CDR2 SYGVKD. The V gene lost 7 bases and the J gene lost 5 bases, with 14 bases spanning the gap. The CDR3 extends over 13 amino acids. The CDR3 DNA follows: TGTGCCATCACCCCCGGACAAACTGAGACCCAGTACTTC. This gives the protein CAITPGQTETQYF.

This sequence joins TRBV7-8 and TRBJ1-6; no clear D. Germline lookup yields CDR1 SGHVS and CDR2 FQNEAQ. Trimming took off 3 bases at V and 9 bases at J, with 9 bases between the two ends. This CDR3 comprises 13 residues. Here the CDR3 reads CASSFQARSPLHF. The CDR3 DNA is TGTGCCAGCAGCTTTCAGGCGCGTTCACCCCTCCACTTT.

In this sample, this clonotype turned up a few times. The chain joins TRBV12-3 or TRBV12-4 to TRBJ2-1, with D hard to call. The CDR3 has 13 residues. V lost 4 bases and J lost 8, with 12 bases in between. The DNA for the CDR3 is TGTGCCAGCAGTTGGAAGGATTATGATGAGCAGTTCTTC. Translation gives CASSWKDYDEQFF.

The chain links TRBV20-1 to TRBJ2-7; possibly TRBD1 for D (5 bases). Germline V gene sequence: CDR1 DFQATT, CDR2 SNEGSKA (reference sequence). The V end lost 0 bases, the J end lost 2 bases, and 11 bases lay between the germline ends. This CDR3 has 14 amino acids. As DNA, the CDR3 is TGCAGTGCTAGAGATAGTGGACATGCCTACGAGCAGTACTTC. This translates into CSARDSGHAYEQYF.

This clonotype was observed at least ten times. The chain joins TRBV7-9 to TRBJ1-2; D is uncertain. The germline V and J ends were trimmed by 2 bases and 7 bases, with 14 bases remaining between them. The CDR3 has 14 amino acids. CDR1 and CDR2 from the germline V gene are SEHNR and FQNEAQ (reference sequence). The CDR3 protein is CASSLNFQEFGYTF. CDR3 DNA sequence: TGTGCCAGCAGCTTAAACTTCCAGGAATTTGGCTACACCTTC.

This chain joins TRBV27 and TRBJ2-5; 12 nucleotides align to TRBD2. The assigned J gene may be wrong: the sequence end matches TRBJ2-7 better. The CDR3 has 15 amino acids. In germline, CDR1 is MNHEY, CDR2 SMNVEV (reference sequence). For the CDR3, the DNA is TGTGCCAGCAGTACACGACTAGCGGGGGCCCACGAGCAGTACTTC. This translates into CASSTRLAGAHEQYF.

The CDR3: CASSSWGQGMNNSPLHF. CDR3 DNA sequence: TGCGCCAGCAGCTCGTGGGGACAGGGGATGAATAATTCACCCCTCCACTTT. This chain joins TRBV5-1 and TRBJ1-6, with 10 bases identical to TRBD1. The CDR3 is 17 residues long. Germline CDR1 is SGHRS and CDR2 is YFSETQ. V trimming: 3 bases; J trimming: 5 bases; junction bases outside the gene matches: 8.

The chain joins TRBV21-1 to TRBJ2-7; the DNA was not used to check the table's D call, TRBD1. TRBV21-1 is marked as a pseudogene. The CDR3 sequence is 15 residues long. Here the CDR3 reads CASSAYPRRDNEQYF. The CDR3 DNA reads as TGTGCCAGCAGCGCCTATCCCCGTAGGGACAATGAGCAGTACTTC.

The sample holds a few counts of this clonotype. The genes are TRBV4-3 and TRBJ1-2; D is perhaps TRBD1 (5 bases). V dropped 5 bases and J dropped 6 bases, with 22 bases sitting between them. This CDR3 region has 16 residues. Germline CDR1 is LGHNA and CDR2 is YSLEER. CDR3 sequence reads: CASSYAQLDLDNGYTF. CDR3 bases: TGCGCCAGCAGCTACGCCCAACTAGACCTGGACAATGGCTACACCTTC.

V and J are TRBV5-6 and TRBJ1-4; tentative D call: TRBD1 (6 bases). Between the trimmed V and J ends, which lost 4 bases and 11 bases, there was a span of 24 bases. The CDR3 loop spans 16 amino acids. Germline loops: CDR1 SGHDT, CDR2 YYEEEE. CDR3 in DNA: TGTGCCAGCAGCCATCTTGACCCAGGGGCCCTTAATAAACTGTTTTTT. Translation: CASSHLDPGALNKLFF.

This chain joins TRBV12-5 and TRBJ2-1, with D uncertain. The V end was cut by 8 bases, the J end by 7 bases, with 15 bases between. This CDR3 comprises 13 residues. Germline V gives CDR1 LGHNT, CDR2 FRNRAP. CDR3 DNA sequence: TGTGCTAGTAAGCCCCCCGGAGAAAATGAGCAGTTCTTC. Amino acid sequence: CASKPPGENEQFF.

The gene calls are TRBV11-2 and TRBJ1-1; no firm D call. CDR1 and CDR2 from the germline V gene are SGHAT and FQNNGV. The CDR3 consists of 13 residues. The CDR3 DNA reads TGTGCTCACCGAGCAGGCTTGAACACTGAAGCTTTCTTT. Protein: CAHRAGLNTEAFF.

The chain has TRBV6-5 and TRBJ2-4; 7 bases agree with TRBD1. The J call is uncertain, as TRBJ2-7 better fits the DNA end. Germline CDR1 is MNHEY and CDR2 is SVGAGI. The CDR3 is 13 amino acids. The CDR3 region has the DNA TGTGCCAGCATGTCCCCAGGGGGCTACGAGCAGTACTTC. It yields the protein CASMSPGGYEQYF.

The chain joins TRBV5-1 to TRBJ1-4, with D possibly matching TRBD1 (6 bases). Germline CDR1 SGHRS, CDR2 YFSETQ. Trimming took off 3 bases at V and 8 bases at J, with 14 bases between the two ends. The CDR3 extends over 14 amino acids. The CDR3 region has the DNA TGCGCCAGCAGCTCCGACGTGGACAGCGAAAAACTGTTTTTT. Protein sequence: CASSSDVDSEKLFF.

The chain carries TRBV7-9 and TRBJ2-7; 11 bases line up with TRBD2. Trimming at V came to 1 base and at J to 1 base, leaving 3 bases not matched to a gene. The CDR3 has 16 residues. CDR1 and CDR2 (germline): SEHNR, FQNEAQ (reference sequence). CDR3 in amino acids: CASSLVTSGRSYEQYF. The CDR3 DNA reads TGTGCCAGCAGCTTAGTAACTAGCGGGAGATCCTACGAGCAGTACTTC. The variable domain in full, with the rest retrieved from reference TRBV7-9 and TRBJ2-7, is DTGVSQNPRHKITKRGQNVTFRCDPISEHNRLYWYRQTLGQGPEFLTYFQNEAQLEKSRLLSDRFSAERPKGSFSTLEIQRTEQGDSAMYLCASSLVTSGRSYEQYFGPGTRLTVT.

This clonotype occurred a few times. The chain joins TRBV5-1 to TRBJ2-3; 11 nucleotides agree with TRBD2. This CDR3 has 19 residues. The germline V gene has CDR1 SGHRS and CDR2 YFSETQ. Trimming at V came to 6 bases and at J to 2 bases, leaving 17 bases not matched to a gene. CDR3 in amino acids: CASKRRSASGGPNTDTQYF. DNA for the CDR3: TGCGCCAGCAAAAGGCGCTCGGCTAGCGGGGGGCCGAACACAGATACGCAGTATTTT.

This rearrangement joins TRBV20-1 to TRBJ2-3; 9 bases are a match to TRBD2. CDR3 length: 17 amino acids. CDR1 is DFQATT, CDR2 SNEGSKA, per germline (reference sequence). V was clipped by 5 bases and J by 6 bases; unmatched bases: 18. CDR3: CSAQYRRGGLRRDTQYF. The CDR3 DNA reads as TGCAGTGCTCAGTATAGGCGGGGGGGCTTACGTCGGGATACGCAGTATTTT.

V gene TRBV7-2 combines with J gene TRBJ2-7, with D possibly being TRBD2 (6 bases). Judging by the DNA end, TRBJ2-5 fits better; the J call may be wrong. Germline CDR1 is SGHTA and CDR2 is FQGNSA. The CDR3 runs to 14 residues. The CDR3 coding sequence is TGTGCCAGCAGCTTAGCCGGGGACTTGGGGACCCAGTACTTC. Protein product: CASSLAGDLGTQYF.

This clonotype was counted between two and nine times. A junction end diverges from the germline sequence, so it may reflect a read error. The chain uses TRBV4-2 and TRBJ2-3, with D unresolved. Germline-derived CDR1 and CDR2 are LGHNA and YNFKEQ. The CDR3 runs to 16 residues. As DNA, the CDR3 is TGCGCCAGCAGCCAAGATCTTGTCTCTAGCACAGATACGCAGTATTTT. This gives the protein CASSQDLVSSTDTQYF.

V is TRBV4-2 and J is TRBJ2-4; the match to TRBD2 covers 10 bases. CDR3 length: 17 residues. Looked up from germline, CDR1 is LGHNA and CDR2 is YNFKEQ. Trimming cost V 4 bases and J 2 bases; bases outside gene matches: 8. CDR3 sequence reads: CASSPVLAGRSKNIQYF. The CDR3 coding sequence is TGTGCCAGCAGCCCGGTACTAGCGGGGCGATCCAAAAACATTCAGTACTTC.

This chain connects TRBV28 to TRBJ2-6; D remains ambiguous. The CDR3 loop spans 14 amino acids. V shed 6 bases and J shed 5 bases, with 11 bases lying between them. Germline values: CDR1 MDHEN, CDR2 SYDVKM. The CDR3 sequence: CASRLTARANVLTF. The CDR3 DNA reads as TGTGCCAGCAGGTTAACAGCTAGGGCCAACGTCCTGACTTTC.

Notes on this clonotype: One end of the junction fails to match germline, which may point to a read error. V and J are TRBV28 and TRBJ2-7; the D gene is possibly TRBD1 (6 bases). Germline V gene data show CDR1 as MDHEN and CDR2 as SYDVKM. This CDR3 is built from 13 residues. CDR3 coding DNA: TGCGCCAGCAGTCGACAGGACTTACGGTCGCAGTACTTC. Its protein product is CASSRQDLRSQYF.

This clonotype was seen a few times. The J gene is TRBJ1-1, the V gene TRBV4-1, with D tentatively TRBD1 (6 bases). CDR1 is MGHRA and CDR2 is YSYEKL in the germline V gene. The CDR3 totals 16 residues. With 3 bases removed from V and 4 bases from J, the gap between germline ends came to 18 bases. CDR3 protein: CASSQFTGRTGTEAFF. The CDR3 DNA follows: TGCGCCAGCAGCCAGTTCACAGGGCGAACTGGCACTGAAGCTTTCTTT.

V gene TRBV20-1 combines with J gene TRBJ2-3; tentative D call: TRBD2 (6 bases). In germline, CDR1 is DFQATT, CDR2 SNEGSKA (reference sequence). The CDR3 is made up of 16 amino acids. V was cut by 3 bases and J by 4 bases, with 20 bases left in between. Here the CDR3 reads CSASSFGRGFPDTQYF. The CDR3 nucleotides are TGCAGTGCTAGCTCGTTCGGACGGGGGTTTCCAGATACGCAGTATTTT.